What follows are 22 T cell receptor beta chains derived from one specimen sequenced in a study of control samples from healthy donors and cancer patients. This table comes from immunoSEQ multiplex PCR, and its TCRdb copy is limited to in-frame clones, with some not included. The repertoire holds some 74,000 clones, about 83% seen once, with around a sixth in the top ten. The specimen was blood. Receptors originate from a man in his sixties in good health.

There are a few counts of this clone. The CDR3 DNA is TGTGCCAGCGGGGAACTACAGGGGCCGGCTTTCTTT. Translated: CASGELQGPAFF. The chain has TRBV25-1 and TRBJ1-1; TRBD1 aligns across 7 bases. CDR3 length equals 12 residues. CDR1 and CDR2 (germline): MGHDK, SYGVNS. Trimming at V came to 8 bases and at J to 11 bases, leaving 11 bases not matched to a gene.

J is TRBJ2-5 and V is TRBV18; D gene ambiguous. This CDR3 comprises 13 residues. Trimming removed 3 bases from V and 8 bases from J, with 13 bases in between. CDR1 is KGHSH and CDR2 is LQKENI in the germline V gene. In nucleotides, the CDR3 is TGTGCCAGCTCACCGCGCAGGTCTGACACCCAGTACTTC. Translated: CASSPRRSDTQYF. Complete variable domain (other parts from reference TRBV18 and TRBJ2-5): NAGVMQNPRHLVRRRGQEARLRCSPMKGHSHVYWYRQLPEEGLKFMVYLQKENIIDESGMPKERFSAEFPKEGPSILRIQQVVRGDSAAYFCASSPRRSDTQYFGPGTRLLVL.

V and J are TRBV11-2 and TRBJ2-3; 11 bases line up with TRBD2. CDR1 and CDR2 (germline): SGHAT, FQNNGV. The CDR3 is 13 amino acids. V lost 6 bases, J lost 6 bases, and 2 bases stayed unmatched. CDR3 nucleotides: TGTGCCAGCAGTAGCGGGAGGGCCGATACGCAGTATTTT. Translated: CASSSGRADTQYF.

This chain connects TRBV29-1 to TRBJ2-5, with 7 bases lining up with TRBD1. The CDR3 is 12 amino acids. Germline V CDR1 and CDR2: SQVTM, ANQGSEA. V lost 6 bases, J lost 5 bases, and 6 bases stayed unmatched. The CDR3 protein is CSVLDRFETQYF. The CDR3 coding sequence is TGCAGCGTGCTGGACAGGTTTGAGACCCAGTACTTC.

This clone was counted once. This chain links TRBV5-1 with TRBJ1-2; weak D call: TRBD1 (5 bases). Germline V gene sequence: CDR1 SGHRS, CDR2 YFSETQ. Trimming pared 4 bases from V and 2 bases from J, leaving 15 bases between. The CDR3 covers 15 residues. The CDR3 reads CASSLGHLTNYGYTF. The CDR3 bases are TGCGCCAGCAGCCTAGGACACCTAACCAACTATGGCTACACCTTC.

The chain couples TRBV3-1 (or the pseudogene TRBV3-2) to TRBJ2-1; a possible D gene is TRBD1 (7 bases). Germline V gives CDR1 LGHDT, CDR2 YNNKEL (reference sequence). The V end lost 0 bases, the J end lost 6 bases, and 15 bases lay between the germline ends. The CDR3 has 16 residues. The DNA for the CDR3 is TGTGCCAGCAGCCAAGAGCGTGCGGGACAGTCCAATGAGCAGTTCTTC. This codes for CASSQERAGQSNEQFF.

As DNA, the CDR3 is TGTGCCAGCAGGGACACCGGAAAACTGTTTTTT. Translated, it gives CASRDTGKLFF. The V call is TRBV6-5, the J call TRBJ1-4; D might be TRBD1 (5 bases). Trimming removed 6 bases from V and 10 bases from J, with 9 bases in between. The CDR3 consists of 11 residues. The germline CDR1 and CDR2 sequences are MNHEY and SVGAGI.

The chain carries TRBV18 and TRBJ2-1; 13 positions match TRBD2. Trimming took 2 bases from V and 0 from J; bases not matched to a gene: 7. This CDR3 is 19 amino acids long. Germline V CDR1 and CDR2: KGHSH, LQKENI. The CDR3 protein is CASSPIPLAGGSSYNEQFF. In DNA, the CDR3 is TGTGCCAGCTCACCAATCCCACTAGCGGGAGGGAGCTCCTACAATGAGCAGTTCTTC.

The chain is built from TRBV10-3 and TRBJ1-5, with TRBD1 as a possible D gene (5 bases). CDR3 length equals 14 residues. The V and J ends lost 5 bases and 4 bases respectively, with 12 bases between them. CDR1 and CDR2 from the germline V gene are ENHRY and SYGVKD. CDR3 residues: CAISLGEGNQPQHF. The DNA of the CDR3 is TGTGCCATCAGTTTGGGGGAGGGAAATCAGCCCCAGCATTTT.

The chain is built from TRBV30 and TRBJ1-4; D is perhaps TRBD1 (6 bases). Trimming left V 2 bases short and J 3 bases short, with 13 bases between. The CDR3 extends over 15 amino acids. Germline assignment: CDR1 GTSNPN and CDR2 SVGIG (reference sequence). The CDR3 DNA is TGTGCCTGGAGTAGGGGGGCCGGGGCTAATGAAAAACTGTTTTTT. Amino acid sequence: CAWSRGAGANEKLFF.

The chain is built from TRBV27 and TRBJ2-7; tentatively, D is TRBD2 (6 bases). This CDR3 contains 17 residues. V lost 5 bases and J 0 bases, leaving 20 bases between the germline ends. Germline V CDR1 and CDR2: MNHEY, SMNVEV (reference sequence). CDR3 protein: CASSKARGNQISYEQYF. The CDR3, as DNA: TGTGCCAGCAGTAAGGCCCGGGGGAACCAGATCTCCTACGAGCAGTACTTC.

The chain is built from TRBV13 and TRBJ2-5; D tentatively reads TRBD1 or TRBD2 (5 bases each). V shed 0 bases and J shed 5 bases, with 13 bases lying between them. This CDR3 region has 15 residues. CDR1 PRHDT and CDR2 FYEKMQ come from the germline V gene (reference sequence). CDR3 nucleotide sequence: TGTGCCAGCAGCTTAGGATCCAGGGACGGGGAGACCCAGTACTTC. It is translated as CASSLGSRDGETQYF.

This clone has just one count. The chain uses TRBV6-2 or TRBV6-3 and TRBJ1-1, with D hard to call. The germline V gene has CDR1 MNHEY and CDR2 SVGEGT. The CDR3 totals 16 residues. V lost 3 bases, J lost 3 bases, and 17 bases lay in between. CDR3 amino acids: CASSYRKGVLDTEAFF. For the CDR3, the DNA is TGTGCCAGCAGTTATCGGAAGGGAGTCTTGGACACTGAAGCTTTCTTT.

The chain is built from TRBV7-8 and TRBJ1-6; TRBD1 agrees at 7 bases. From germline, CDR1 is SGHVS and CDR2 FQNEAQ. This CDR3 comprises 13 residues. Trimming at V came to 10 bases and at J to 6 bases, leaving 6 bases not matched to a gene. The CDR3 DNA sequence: TGTGCCACCGGCGGACAGGTTAATTCACCCCTCCACTTT. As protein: CATGGQVNSPLHF.

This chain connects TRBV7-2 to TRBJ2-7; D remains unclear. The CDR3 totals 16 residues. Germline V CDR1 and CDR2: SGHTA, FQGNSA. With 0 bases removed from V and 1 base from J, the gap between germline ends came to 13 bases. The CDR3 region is CASSLAETSKSYEQYF. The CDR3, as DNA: TGTGCCAGCAGCTTAGCGGAGACATCTAAGTCCTACGAGCAGTACTTC.

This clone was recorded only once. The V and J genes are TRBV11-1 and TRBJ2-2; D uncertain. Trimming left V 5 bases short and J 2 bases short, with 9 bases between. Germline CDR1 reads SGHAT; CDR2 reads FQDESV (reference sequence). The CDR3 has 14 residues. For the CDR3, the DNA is TGTGCCAGCAGCCTGAGGCTTAACACCGGGGAGCTGTTTTTT. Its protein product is CASSLRLNTGELFF.

CDR3 nucleotide sequence: TGTGCCAGCTATAATATGGGACAAGAGACCCAGTACTTC. It translates to CASYNMGQETQYF. V and J are TRBV5-6 and TRBJ2-5; D is unclear. Germline CDR1 is SGHDT and CDR2 is YYEEEE. The CDR3 is made up of 13 amino acids. V dropped 7 bases and J dropped 2 bases, with 12 bases sitting between them.

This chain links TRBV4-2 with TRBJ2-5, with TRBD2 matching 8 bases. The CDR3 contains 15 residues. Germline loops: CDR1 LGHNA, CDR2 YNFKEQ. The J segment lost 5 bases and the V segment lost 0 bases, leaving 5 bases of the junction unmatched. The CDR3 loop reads CASSQDIAGYETQYF. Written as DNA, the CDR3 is TGTGCCAGCAGCCAAGATATAGCGGGATATGAGACCCAGTACTTC.

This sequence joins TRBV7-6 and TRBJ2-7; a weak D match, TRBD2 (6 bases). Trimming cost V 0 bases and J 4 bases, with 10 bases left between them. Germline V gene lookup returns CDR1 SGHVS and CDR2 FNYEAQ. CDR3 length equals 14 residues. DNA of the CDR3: TGTGCCAGCAGCTTAGCGGAGGGCGCGTACGAGCAGTACTTC. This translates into CASSLAEGAYEQYF.

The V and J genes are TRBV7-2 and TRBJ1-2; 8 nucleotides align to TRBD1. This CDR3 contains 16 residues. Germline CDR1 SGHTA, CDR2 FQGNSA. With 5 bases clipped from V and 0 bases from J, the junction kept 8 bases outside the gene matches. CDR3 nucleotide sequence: TGTGCCAGCAGCCCCCGGACAGGGAGCTCTAACTATGGCTACACCTTC. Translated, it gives CASSPRTGSSNYGYTF.

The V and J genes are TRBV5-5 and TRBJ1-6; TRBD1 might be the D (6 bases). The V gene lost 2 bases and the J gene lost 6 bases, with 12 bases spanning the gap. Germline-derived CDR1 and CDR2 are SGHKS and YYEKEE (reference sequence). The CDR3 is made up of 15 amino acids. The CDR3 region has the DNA TGTGCCAGCAGCTTTAGGGGGGCTTCTAATTCACCCCTCCACTTT. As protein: CASSFRGASNSPLHF.

CDR3 nucleotide sequence: TGTGCCAGTCTGGGAACCCAGCATAGTTCACCCCTCCACTTT. Translation: CASLGTQHSSPLHF. This chain connects TRBV6-6 to TRBJ1-6; D remains unclear. Germline V gene sequence: CDR1 MNHNY, CDR2 SVGAGI (reference sequence). Deletions cut 9 bases from V and 9 bases from J, with 18 bases between. This CDR3 has 14 amino acids.